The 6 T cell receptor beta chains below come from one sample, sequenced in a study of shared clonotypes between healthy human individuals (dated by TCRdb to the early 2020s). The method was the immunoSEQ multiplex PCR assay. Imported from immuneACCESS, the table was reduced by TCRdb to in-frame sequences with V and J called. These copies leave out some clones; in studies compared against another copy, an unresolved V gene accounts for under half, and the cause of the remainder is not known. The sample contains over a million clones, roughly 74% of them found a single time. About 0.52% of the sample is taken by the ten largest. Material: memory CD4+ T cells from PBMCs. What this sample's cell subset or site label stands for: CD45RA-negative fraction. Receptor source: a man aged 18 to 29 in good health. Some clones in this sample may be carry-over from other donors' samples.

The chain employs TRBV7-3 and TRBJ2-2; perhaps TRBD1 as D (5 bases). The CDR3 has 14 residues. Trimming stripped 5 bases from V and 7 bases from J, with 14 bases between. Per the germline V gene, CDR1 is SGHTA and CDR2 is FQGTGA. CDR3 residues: CASSPQGFGGELFF. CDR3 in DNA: TGTGCCAGCAGCCCCCAGGGCTTCGGCGGGGAGCTGTTTTTT.

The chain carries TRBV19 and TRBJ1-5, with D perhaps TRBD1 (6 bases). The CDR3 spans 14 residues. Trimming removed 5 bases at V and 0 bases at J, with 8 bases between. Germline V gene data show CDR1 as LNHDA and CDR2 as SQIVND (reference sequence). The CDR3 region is CASSGQSSNQPQHF. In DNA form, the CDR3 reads TGTGCCAGTAGTGGACAGTCTAGCAATCAGCCCCAGCATTTT.

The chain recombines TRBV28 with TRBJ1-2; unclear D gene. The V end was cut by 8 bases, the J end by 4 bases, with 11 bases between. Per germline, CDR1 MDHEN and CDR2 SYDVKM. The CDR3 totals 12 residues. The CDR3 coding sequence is TGTGCCAGCCTTACTGGAACCTATGGCTACACCTTC. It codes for CASLTGTYGYTF.

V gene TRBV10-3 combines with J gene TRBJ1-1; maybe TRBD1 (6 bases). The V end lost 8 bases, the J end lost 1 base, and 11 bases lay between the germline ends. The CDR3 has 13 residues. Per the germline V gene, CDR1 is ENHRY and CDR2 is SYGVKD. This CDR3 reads CAIGGQTNTEAFF. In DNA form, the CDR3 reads TGTGCCATCGGCGGACAGACGAACACTGAAGCTTTCTTT.

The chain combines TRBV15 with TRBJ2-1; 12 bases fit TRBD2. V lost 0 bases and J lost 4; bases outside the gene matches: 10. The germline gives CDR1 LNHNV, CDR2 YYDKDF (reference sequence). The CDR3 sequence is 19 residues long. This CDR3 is CATSRDRWTSGTQYNEQFF. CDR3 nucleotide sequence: TGTGCCACCAGCAGAGATAGATGGACTAGCGGGACCCAGTACAATGAGCAGTTCTTC. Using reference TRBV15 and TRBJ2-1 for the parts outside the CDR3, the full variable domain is DAMVIQNPRYQVTQFGKPVTLSCSQTLNHNVMYWYQQKSSQAPKLLFHYYDKDFNNEADTPDNFQSRRPNTSFCFLDIRSPGLGDTAMYLCATSRDRWTSGTQYNEQFFGPGTRLTVL.

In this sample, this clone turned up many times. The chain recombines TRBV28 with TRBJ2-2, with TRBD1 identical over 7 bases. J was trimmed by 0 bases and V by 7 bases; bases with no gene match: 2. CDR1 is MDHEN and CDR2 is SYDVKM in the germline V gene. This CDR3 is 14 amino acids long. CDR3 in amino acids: CASIGQANTGELFF. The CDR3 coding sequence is TGTGCCAGCATTGGACAGGCGAACACCGGGGAGCTGTTTTTT.